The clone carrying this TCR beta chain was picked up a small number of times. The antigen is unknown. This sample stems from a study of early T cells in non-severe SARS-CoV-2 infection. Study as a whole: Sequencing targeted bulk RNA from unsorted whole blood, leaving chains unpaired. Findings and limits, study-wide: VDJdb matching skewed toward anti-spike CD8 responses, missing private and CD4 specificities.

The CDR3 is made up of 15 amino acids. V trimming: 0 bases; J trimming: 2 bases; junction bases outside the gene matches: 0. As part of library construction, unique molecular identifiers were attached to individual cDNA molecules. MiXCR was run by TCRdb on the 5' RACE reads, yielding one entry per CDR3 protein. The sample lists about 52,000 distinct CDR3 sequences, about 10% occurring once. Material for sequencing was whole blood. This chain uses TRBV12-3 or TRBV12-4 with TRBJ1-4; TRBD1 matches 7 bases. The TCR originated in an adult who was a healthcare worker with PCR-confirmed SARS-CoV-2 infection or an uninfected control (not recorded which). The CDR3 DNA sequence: TGTGCCAGCAGTTTAGCGACAGGGACTAATGAAAAACTGTTTTTT. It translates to CASSLATGTNEKLFF.